This TCR beta chain originates from a study of blood T cell repertoires in COVID-19. Clones were sequenced by immunoSEQ multiplex PCR, and TCRdb holds only the in-frame ones, with some missing. The table records some 390,000 clones, 85% to 90% of them present only once. The V gene lost 6 bases and the J gene lost 0 bases, with 10 bases spanning the gap. The CDR3 covers 14 residues. CDR1 is LNHNV, CDR2 YYDKDF, per germline (reference sequence). This TCR was recovered from a human donor in a cohort sampled during active COVID-19. Sequenced: peripheral blood. The J gene is TRBJ2-3, the V gene TRBV15, with a weak D call TRBD2 (5 bases). For the CDR3, the DNA is TGTGCCACCAGTGCGGGTACTAGCACAGATACGCAGTATTTT. This sequence encodes CATSAGTSTDTQYF.